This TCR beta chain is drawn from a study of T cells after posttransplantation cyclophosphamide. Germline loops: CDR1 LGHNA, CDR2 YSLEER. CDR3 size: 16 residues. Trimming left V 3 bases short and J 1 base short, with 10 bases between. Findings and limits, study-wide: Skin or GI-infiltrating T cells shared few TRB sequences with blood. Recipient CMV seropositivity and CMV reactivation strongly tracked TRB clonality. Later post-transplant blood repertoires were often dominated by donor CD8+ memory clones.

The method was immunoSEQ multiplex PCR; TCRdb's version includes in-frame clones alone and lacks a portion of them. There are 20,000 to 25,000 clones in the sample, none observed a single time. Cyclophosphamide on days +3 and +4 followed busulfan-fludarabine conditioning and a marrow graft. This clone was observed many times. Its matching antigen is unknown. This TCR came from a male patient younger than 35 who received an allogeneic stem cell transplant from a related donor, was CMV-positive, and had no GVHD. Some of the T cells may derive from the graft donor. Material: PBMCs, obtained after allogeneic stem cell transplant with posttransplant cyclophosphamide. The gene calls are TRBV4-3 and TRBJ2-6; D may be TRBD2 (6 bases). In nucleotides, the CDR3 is TGCGCCAGCAGCCATGTCGGGGGATCTGGGGCCAACGTCCTGACTTTC. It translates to CASSHVGGSGANVLTF.